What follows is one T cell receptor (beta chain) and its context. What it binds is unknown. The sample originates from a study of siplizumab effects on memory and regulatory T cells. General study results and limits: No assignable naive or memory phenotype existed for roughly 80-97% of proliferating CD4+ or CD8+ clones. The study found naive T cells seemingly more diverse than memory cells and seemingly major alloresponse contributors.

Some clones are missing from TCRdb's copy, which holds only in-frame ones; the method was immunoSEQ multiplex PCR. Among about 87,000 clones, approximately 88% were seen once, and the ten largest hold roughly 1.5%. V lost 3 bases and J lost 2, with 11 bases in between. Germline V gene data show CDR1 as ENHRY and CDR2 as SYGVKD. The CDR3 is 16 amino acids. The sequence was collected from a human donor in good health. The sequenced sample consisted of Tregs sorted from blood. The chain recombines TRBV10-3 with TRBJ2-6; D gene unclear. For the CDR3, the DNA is TGTGCCATCAGTGACTACCCAGTGGCTGGGGCCAACGTCCTGACTTTC. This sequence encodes CAISDYPVAGANVLTF.